This entry concerns a single T cell receptor beta chain. This specimen comes from a study of blood T cell repertoires in COVID-19. On the study more broadly: The samples span acute and convalescent COVID-19 from the United States, Italy and Spain. PBMCs, B-cell-depleted T cells, or T cells were the source of the cDNA or gDNA that made up the material.

The CDR3 has 15 amino acids. Trimming stripped 3 bases from V and 0 bases from J, with 10 bases between. The germline CDR1 and CDR2 sequences are LGHDT and YNNKEL (reference sequence). Enrollment of patients from Seattle took place during active infection, with longitudinal follow-up. Per the study methods: Quantification of nucleated cells was approximated via reference gene primer amplification. Clones were read by immunoSEQ multiplex PCR, and TCRdb kept only the in-frame ones, dropping some. D and trimming come from the DNA, and the V and J calls and clone size come from that table. The data show 200,000 to 250,000 clones, with about 90% seen just once and roughly 3% held by the top ten.

The sample consisted of peripheral blood. The source of this sequence is a man aged 25 to 40 with COVID-19, enrolled during active disease. The chain carries TRBV3-1 (or the pseudogene TRBV3-2) and TRBJ2-3; D perhaps matches TRBD1 (5 bases). The CDR3 loop is CASSHVTDSTDTQYF. The CDR3 nucleotides are TGTGCCAGCAGCCATGTGACAGATAGCACAGATACGCAGTATTTT.